This paragraph covers one T cell receptor (beta chain) sequence. The antigen is unknown. The data originate from a study of graft-versus-host responses after intestinal transplantation. Germline CDR1 MGHRA, CDR2 YSYEKL. CDR3 length equals 20 residues. Between the trimmed V and J ends, which lost 2 bases and 0 bases, there was a span of 25 bases. Study outcomes and limitations: Individuals carrying graft-donor T cell macrochimerism showed high graft-versus-host to host-versus-graft clonal ratios in allografts. GvH clones surfaced in recipient marrow, some emerging earlier in ileum or blood.

TCRdb's table, derived via immunoSEQ multiplex PCR, lists solely in-frame clones and lacks some. The sample yields around 78,000 clones, roughly 87% seen once. The receptor's source is a human donor who was the organ donor for an intestinal transplant. Sequenced material: unstimulated CD8+ T cells sorted from spleen or lymph node cells, taken before transplant. The V gene is TRBV4-1, the J gene TRBJ1-2; D is uncertain. CDR3 coding DNA: TGCGCCAGCAGCCAACCCTTACTAAACATACTGGTCTGGGCTAACTATGGCTACACCTTC. This translates into CASSQPLLNILVWANYGYTF.